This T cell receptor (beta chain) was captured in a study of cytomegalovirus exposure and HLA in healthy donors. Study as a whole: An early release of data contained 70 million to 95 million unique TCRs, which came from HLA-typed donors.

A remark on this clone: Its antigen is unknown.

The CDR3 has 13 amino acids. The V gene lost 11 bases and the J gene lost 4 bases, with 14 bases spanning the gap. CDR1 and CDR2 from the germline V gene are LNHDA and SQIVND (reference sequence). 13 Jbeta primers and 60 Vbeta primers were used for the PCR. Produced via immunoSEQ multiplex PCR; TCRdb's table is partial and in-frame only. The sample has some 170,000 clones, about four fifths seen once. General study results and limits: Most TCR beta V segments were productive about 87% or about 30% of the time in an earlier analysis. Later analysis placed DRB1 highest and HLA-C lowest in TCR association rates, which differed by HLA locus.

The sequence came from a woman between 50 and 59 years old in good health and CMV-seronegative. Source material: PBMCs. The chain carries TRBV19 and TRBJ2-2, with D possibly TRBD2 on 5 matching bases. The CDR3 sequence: CAAAASPTGELFF. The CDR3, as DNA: TGTGCCGCTGCGGCTAGCCCCACCGGGGAGCTGTTTTTT.